This T cell receptor beta chain emerged from a study of T cell repertoires in cytomegalovirus infection. Study information: The study used recently identified HLA-C-restricted and well-studied HLA-B-restricted CMV epitopes. Through public TCR beta signatures, both CMV infection and matching HLA type were indicated.

Comment on this clonotype: Its specificity is not known.

A single record per CDR3 protein comes from TCRdb applying MiXCR to the reads. The table includes some 800,000 distinct CDR3 sequences, approximately 32% detected once. Study conclusions and caveats: HLA-C-restricted, CMV-specific TCR beta clonotypes were dominant ex vivo. People with CMV and the relevant HLA were identified by cumulative public TCR beta family frequency.

CDR1 is SGHTA, CDR2 FQGNSA, per germline. This CDR3 region has 18 residues. J was trimmed by 1 base and V by 2 bases; bases with no gene match: 7. The receptor was derived from a human donor in good health (CMV status not recorded). Some clones in this sample may be carry-over from other donors' samples. The V call is TRBV7-2, the J call TRBJ2-6; 8 bases match TRBD1. The sequencing used cultured CD8+ T cells from PBMCs, collected from culture after CMV antigen stimulation. The CDR3 reads CASSLLRTGLSGANVLTF. The CDR3 DNA sequence: TGTGCCAGCAGCTTATTGAGGACAGGGTTATCTGGGGCCAACGTCCTGACTTTC.